This T cell receptor (beta chain) derives from a study of T cells after posttransplantation cyclophosphamide. The protocol was immunoSEQ multiplex PCR, while the TCRdb copy is restricted to in-frame clones and leaves out a portion. This sample has 20,000 to 25,000 clones, each found more than once. Trimming at V came to 3 bases and at J to 3 bases, leaving 7 bases not matched to a gene. The germline gives CDR1 SGHDN, CDR2 FVKESK. This CDR3 contains 15 residues. This clone was found many times. The specimen was PBMCs. The rearrangement links TRBV14 to TRBJ1-1, with 7 bases aligning to TRBD1. The receptor was derived from a woman aged 45-65 years in good health, CMV-negative, and a related stem cell transplant donor. The CDR3, as DNA: TGTGCCAGCAGCCACCTGGGACAGAAGGACACTGAAGCTTTCTTT. This sequence encodes CASSHLGQKDTEAFF.